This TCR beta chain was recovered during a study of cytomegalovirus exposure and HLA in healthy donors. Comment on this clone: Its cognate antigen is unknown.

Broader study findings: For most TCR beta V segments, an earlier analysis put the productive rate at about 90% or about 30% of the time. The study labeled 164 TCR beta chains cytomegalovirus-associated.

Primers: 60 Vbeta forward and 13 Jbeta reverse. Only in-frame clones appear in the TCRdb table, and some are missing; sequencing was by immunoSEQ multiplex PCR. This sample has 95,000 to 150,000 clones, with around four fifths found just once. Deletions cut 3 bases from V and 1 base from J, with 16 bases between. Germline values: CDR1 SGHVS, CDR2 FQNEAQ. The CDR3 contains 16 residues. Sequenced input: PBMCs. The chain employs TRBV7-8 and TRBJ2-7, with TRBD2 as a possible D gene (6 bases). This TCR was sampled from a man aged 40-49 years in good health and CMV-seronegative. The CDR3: CASSFGAAGTSYEQYF. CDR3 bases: TGTGCCAGCAGCTTTGGAGCCGCAGGGACTTCCTACGAGCAGTACTTC.